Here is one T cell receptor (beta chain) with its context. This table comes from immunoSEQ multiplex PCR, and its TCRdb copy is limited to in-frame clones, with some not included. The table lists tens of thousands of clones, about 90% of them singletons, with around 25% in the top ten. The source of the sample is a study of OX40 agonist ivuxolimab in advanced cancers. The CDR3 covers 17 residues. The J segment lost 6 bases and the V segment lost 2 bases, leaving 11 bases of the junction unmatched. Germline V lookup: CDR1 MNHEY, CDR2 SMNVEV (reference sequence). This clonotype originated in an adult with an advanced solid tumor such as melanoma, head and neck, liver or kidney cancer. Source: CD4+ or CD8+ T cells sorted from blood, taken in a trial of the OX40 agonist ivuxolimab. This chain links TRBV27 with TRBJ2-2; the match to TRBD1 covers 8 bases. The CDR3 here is CASSLISRTGIAGELFF. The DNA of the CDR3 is TGTGCCAGCAGTTTAATTTCCCGGACAGGGATCGCCGGGGAGCTGTTTTTT.